This T cell receptor beta chain was identified during a study of spatial heterogeneity in lung cancer. Overall study findings and caveats: Within tumors, counts of expanded alpha and beta TCRs tracked tumor mutation counts.

Time point given: sample taken at primary tumor resection. Material for sequencing was whole RNA from tumor, nontumor lung or frozen PBMC, left unsorted. This clonotype was detected ten times or more. Its specificity is unknown. CDR3 size: 13 residues. CDR1 is KGHDR and CDR2 is SFDVKD in the germline V gene. V was clipped by 5 bases and J by 4 bases, with 11 bases between them. TCRdb ran MiXCR on the 5' RACE reads and lists one entry per CDR3 protein. The sample yields more than 25,000 distinct CDR3 sequences, roughly 7.1% seen once. The clonotype originates from a male donor with early-stage non-small cell lung cancer. The rearrangement uses TRBV24-1 and TRBJ2-7; unclear D gene. Specimen: lung tumor tissue, collected at surgery. Written as DNA, the CDR3 is TGTGCCACCAGTGGCCCCCACAGTTACGAGCAGTACTTC. Translating it yields CATSGPHSYEQYF.